This TCR beta chain emerged from a study of response to subunit inactivated influenza vaccine. General study points: It was suggested by the authors that few new T cells are recruited by each seasonal influenza vaccination.

TCRdb reprocessed the RT-PCR reads via MiXCR and lists one record per CDR3 protein. This table has roughly 500,000 distinct CDR3 sequences, under 30% appearing once. This clonotype was detected ten times or more. Antigen: not known. The CDR3 is 15 residues long. V lost 6 bases and J lost 12; bases outside the gene matches: 11. Germline V gives CDR1 SQVTM, CDR2 ANQGSEA. The sample was also reused in another study, on T cells expressing NK-cell markers. As reported in that work: As the method of synthesis, 5'RACE template switching with UMIs yielded TCR beta cDNA. Also leading the CD3+CD56-NKG2C+ fraction in a handful of donors were these clonotypes. HCMV specificity of expanded NKG2C+ T cell clones remained unclear.

The sequence derives from a man aged 50 to 59 who received an inactivated influenza vaccine. This material consisted of CD4+ T cells sorted from PBMCs, taken approximately 12 days after vaccination. This sequence joins TRBV29-1 and TRBJ2-1; 16 nucleotides match TRBD2. The CDR3 DNA follows: TGCAGCGTCGTACCGGGACTAGCGGGAGGGATGGTGCAGTTCTTC. Translating gives CSVVPGLAGGMVQFF.